Shown below are 14 T cell receptor beta chains from a single sample sequenced in a study of blood T cells in healthy people across ages. It was with a sample-barcoded 5' primer and a J-beta primer mix that a second PCR of roughly 7 to 12 cycles was run. Each CDR3 protein gets one entry after TCRdb re-called the 5' RACE reads with MiXCR. Of 920,000 or so distinct CDR3 sequences detected, less than 50% appear once; the ten largest clones hold 18%. The sequenced sample was blood. The receptor set was obtained from a woman aged 60 to 75 in good health.

This sequence joins TRBV20-1 and TRBJ2-5; 7 nucleotides align to TRBD2. The length of the CDR3 is 15 residues. V was clipped by 3 bases and J by 2 bases; unmatched bases: 9. Germline V gene lookup returns CDR1 DFQATT and CDR2 SNEGSKA (reference sequence). CDR3 DNA: TGCAGTGCTAGTTCTCTAGCGGCCTCACAAGAGACCCAGTACTTC. This gives the protein CSASSLAASQETQYF.

The V and J genes are TRBV27 and TRBJ1-6; the D is unclear. The CDR3 runs 13 residues. The germline V gene encodes CDR1 MNHEY and CDR2 SMNVEV (reference sequence). Trimming took off 3 bases at V and 10 bases at J, with 10 bases between the two ends. The CDR3 nucleotides read TGTGCCAGCAGTTTGGGTAACTGGTCACCCCTCCACTTT. It yields the protein CASSLGNWSPLHF.

This clonotype was observed a few times. The chain recombines TRBV6-5 with TRBJ2-5; 11 nucleotides align to TRBD2. CDR1 is MNHEY and CDR2 is SVGAGI in the germline V gene. The CDR3 is made up of 14 amino acids. V shed 1 base, J shed 5 bases, and the junction held 0 bases outside the gene matches. The CDR3: CASSYLAGGETQYF. The CDR3 bases are TGTGCCAGCAGTTACTTAGCGGGAGGGGAGACCCAGTACTTC.

This chain joins TRBV20-1 and TRBJ2-4, with unresolved D. Trimming left V 5 bases short and J 0 bases short, with 8 bases between. Germline V gives CDR1 DFQATT, CDR2 SNEGSKA (reference sequence). The CDR3 is made up of 13 amino acids. This chain's CDR3 is CSAPDIAKNIQYF. The CDR3 coding sequence is TGCAGTGCTCCAGATATAGCCAAAAACATTCAGTACTTC.

The chain has TRBV15 and TRBJ2-1; D uncertain. The CDR3 runs 15 residues. The V gene lost 2 bases and the J gene lost 12 bases, with 20 bases spanning the gap. Germline loops: CDR1 LNHNV, CDR2 YYDKDF (reference sequence). CDR3 in DNA: TGTGCCACCAGCAGACCACTGGACGTGAATTTTGGGCAGTTCTTC. Its translation: CATSRPLDVNFGQFF.

The chain joins TRBV7-9 to TRBJ2-5; D gene unclear. In germline, CDR1 is SEHNR, CDR2 FQNEAQ (reference sequence). Trimming left V 1 base short and J 2 bases short, with 8 bases between. The CDR3 is made up of 14 amino acids. This CDR3 is CASSLVSRQETQYF. Written as DNA, the CDR3 is TGTGCCAGCAGCTTAGTGTCGCGGCAAGAGACCCAGTACTTC.

The CDR3 nucleotides read TGTGCCAGCAGTGAAGCGGGGACAGGGGTGACCGGGGAGCTGTTTTTT. The encoded protein is CASSEAGTGVTGELFF. V and J are TRBV2 and TRBJ2-2, with TRBD1 identical over 10 bases. The CDR3 is 16 residues long. The junction had 3 bases not matched to a gene; V was cut back by 0 bases and J by 5 bases. Germline V gene data show CDR1 as SNHLY and CDR2 as FYNNEI.

The CDR3 is CASSLGGGAGRHNEQYF. CDR3 DNA sequence: TGTGCCAGCAGCTTAGGAGGTGGGGCGGGACGTCACAATGAGCAGTACTTC. The rearrangement joins TRBV11-2 to TRBJ2-7, with D maybe TRBD2 (6 bases). Looked up from germline, CDR1 is SGHAT and CDR2 is FQNNGV. V shed 1 base and J shed 7 bases, with 23 bases lying between them. This CDR3 contains 17 residues.

The CDR3 reads CASSQENAFEQYF. CDR3 nucleotides: TGTGCCAGCAGCCAAGAAAATGCCTTCGAGCAGTACTTC. The rearrangement uses TRBV3-1 and TRBJ2-7, with unresolved D. The CDR3 sequence is 13 residues long. V gave up 0 bases and J gave up 6 bases, with 9 bases separating them. CDR1 LGHDT and CDR2 YNNKEL come from the germline V gene (reference sequence).

The V call is TRBV6-6, the J call TRBJ2-1; D gene ambiguous. The J call may not be correct, given that the DNA end is closer to TRBJ2-7. The CDR3 is made up of 13 amino acids. Germline assignment: CDR1 MNHNY and CDR2 SVGAGI (reference sequence). The DNA for the CDR3 is TGTGCCAGCAGGGCCGGCTCCTACAATGAGCAGTACTTC. It specifies CASRAGSYNEQYF.

This clonotype appeared a few times. V gene TRBV10-2 combines with J gene TRBJ1-5; possibly TRBD1 for D (6 bases). CDR3 length: 13 residues. V dropped 7 bases and J dropped 4 bases, with 11 bases sitting between them. Germline-derived CDR1 and CDR2 are WSHSY and SAAADI. CDR3 nucleotides: TGCGCCAGCATGGACAGTCCAAATCAGCCCCAGCATTTT. Translating it yields CASMDSPNQPQHF.

The rearrangement uses TRBV20-1 and TRBJ2-2, with TRBD1 matching 7 bases. There are 15 residues in the CDR3. CDR1 and CDR2 (germline): DFQATT, SNEGSKA (reference sequence). Trimming removed 1 base from V and 3 bases from J; junction bases left unmatched: 5. The CDR3 here is CSARVRDRYTGELFF. CDR3 sequence (DNA): TGCAGTGCTAGAGTTCGGGACAGATACACCGGGGAGCTGTTTTTT.

This chain links TRBV29-1 with TRBJ2-7; D might be TRBD2 (7 bases). The J call is in doubt because the DNA end fits TRBJ2-5 better. The germline V gene encodes CDR1 SQVTM and CDR2 ANQGSEA. The CDR3 extends over 16 amino acids. DNA of the CDR3: TGCAGCGTTGTTTGGCTAGTTGGGGGGGTAGGGGGGACCCAGTACTTC. Protein: CSVVWLVGGVGGTQYF.

J is TRBJ1-1 and V is TRBV27; a possible D gene is TRBD1 (6 bases). Germline values: CDR1 MNHEY, CDR2 SMNVEV (reference sequence). The CDR3 contains 13 residues. V lost 1 base, J lost 7 bases, and 10 bases lay in between. This CDR3 reads CASSLFRGLEAFF. The CDR3 nucleotides read TGTGCCAGCAGTTTATTCAGGGGACTTGAAGCTTTCTTT.